The clone carrying this T cell receptor (beta chain) was counted many times. Its matching antigen is unknown. Library preparation (for TCRbeta) was performed with unique molecular identifiers. TCRdb redid the calling of the PCR reads with MiXCR, one entry per CDR3 protein. The sample carries about 100,000 distinct CDR3 sequences, 4.5% to 7.5% recorded once. This sample was included in a study of T-cell reconstitution after alpha-beta-depleted transplantation in children. The study's findings and limits: T-cell numbers and diversity one year post-transplant derived largely from freshly generated T cells. Surviving recipient T cells and thymic progenitors underlay high day-60 TCRbeta diversity in some patients.

The CDR3 has 15 amino acids. After removal of 7 bases from V and 7 bases from J, the junction contained 12 bases not matched to a gene. This sequence originates from a female patient aged 2-10 years who had a stem cell transplant for Fanconi anemia, so the T cells may come from the graft donor. The chain links TRBV12-3 or TRBV12-4 to TRBJ1-1; 10 nucleotides match TRBD1. The material sequenced was PBMCs, mostly from graft donor cells, taken 60 days after TCRalphabeta/CD19-depleted stem cell transplant. The CDR3 spells CASKTRDRGFGEAFF. The CDR3, as DNA: TGTGCCAGCAAAACTCGGGACAGGGGCTTCGGTGAAGCTTTCTTT.